This TCR beta chain was profiled in a study of blood T cell repertoires in COVID-19. While infection was still active, Seattle patients were enrolled and then followed longitudinally. How the authors handled the data: Estimation of nucleated cell counts was performed using reference gene primer amplification. TCRdb keeps only in-frame clones here, not all; method: immunoSEQ multiplex PCR. The DNA gave D and trimming, while V, J and clone size come from that table. The sample comprises 75,000 to 80,000 clones, roughly 84% of which are singletons, and approximately 10% rests with the top ten. The TCR comes from a man aged 55 to 70 with COVID-19, enrolled during active disease. The sequencing sample was made of peripheral blood.

Written as DNA, the CDR3 is TGTGCCAGCAGCCAGAACTCTCCTGGGGCCAACGTCCTGACTTTC. Its translation: CASSQNSPGANVLTF. This chain connects TRBV3-1 (or the pseudogene TRBV3-2) to TRBJ2-6; unclear D gene. This CDR3 contains 15 residues. V shed 3 bases and J shed 2 bases, with 8 bases lying between them. The germline gives CDR1 LGHDT, CDR2 YNNKEL (reference sequence).